Below are 4 T cell receptor beta chains sequenced from a single sample in a study of blood T cell repertoires in COVID-19. TCRdb's table, derived via immunoSEQ multiplex PCR, lists solely in-frame clones and lacks some. The sample has 200,000 to 250,000 clones; 81% are singletons. The specimen was peripheral blood. The receptors come from a woman of 80 years or more with COVID-19, enrolled during active disease.

The gene calls are TRBV3-1 (or the pseudogene TRBV3-2) and TRBJ1-1; 9 nucleotides line up with TRBD1. With V trimmed by 1 base and J by 1 base, 10 bases remained unmatched. The CDR3 contains 18 residues. The germline V gene has CDR1 LGHDT and CDR2 YNNKEL (reference sequence). The CDR3 sequence is CASSQVLGQGKSNTEAFF. As DNA, the CDR3 is TGTGCCAGCAGCCAAGTCCTTGGACAGGGGAAGTCGAACACTGAAGCTTTCTTT.

This clone was observed a handful of times. The chain combines TRBV5-4 with TRBJ1-4, with 8 bases aligning to TRBD1. The CDR3 runs to 15 residues. V lost 4 bases, J lost 0 bases, and 2 bases stayed unmatched. Germline V gives CDR1 SGHNT, CDR2 YYREEE (reference sequence). The CDR3: CASSATGATNEKLFF. The CDR3 bases are TGTGCCAGCAGCGCGACAGGGGCAACTAATGAAAAACTGTTTTTT. The full variable domain, completed using reference TRBV5-4 and TRBJ1-4, is ETGVTQSPTHLIKTRGQQVTLRCSSQSGHNTVSWYQQALGQGPQFIFQYYREEENGRGNFPPRFSGLQFPNYSSELNVNALELDDSALYLCASSATGATNEKLFFGSGTQLSVL.

The rearrangement links TRBV19 to TRBJ1-5, with 8 bases that match TRBD1. Germline CDR1 is LNHDA and CDR2 is SQIVND (reference sequence). The CDR3 covers 13 residues. V shed 3 bases, J shed 5 bases, and the junction held 0 bases outside the gene matches. The CDR3 loop reads CASSMDRDQPQHF. For the CDR3, the DNA is TGTGCCAGTAGTATGGACAGGGATCAGCCCCAGCATTTT.

This chain uses TRBV2 with TRBJ2-7, with TRBD1 matching 10 bases. The CDR3 sequence is 12 residues long. Germline CDR1 reads SNHLY; CDR2 reads FYNNEI. J was trimmed by 5 bases and V by 8 bases; bases with no gene match: 3. CDR3 region: CASRDRGHEQYF. The DNA for the CDR3 is TGTGCCAGCCGGGACAGGGGCCACGAGCAGTACTTC.